These 23 T cell receptor beta chains originate from one sample sequenced in a study of identical twins. MiXCR, run by TCRdb on the 5' RACE reads, gives a single entry per CDR3 protein. The sample gives approximately 280,000 distinct CDR3 sequences, under 9.5% of which show up once; around 2.1% is in the top ten. The data were also submitted as part of a second study, on yellow fever vaccine responses in identical twins.

Source material: memory (CD45RO+) T cells sorted from blood. The receptors stem from a woman between 18 and 29 years old in good health.

This clonotype appeared a few times. The chain combines TRBV20-1 with TRBJ2-3, with a possible D match to TRBD2 (5 bases). Trimming cost V 4 bases and J 8 bases, with 16 bases left between them. The CDR3 totals 13 residues. Germline CDR1 is DFQATT and CDR2 is SNEGSKA (reference sequence). In DNA, the CDR3 is TGCAGTGCTATGATAGGGAAAAGCGGTACGCAGTATTTT. As protein: CSAMIGKSGTQYF.

This clonotype was seen a handful of times. The V gene is TRBV5-1, the J gene TRBJ2-2, with 8 bases matching TRBD2. CDR1 is SGHRS, CDR2 YFSETQ, per germline. Trimming removed 2 bases from V and 5 bases from J; junction bases left unmatched: 5. The CDR3 length is 15 residues. CDR3 amino acids: CASSFSTSDTGELFF. The CDR3 bases are TGCGCCAGCAGCTTTTCGACTAGCGATACCGGGGAGCTGTTTTTT.

This chain connects TRBV3-1 to TRBJ2-2; the D gene could be TRBD1 or TRBD2 (5 bases each). The CDR3 is made up of 17 amino acids. Germline CDR1 is LGHDT and CDR2 is YNNKEL (reference sequence). V was trimmed by 7 bases and J by 0 bases, leaving 18 bases between them. CDR3 protein: CASTRDGGTSNTGELFF. The CDR3 DNA reads as TGTGCCAGCACCCGGGACGGAGGAACCTCGAACACCGGGGAGCTGTTTTTT.

The chain uses TRBV14 and TRBJ2-5; D perhaps matches TRBD2 (6 bases). Per germline, CDR1 SGHDN and CDR2 FVKESK. The CDR3 extends over 15 amino acids. The germline V and J ends were trimmed by 4 bases and 2 bases, with 14 bases remaining between them. Here the CDR3 reads CASSRSGLAQETQYF. As DNA, the CDR3 is TGTGCCAGCAGCCGGTCGGGACTGGCACAAGAGACCCAGTACTTC.

This clonotype was counted a few times. The gene calls are TRBV2 and TRBJ2-7; a possible D gene is TRBD2 (6 bases). V was trimmed by 2 bases and J by 2 bases, leaving 13 bases between them. The CDR3 consists of 15 residues. Germline lookup yields CDR1 SNHLY and CDR2 FYNNEI. CDR3 in amino acids: CASSEYGGQTYEQYF. In nucleotides, the CDR3 is TGTGCCAGCAGTGAATACGGAGGGCAGACCTACGAGCAGTACTTC.

This clonotype came up a few times. The CDR3 nucleotides are TGTGCCAGCAGCTTAGGTCGGCAGGGCTTCGAGACCCAGTACTTC. Protein: CASSLGRQGFETQYF. The chain recombines TRBV7-8 with TRBJ2-5, with a possible D match to TRBD1 (5 bases). The V gene's germline CDR1 is SGHVS and CDR2 FQNEAQ. The germline V and J ends were trimmed by 1 base and 5 bases, with 14 bases remaining between them. The CDR3 is made up of 15 amino acids.

This clonotype was counted between two and nine times. V is TRBV4-2 and J is TRBJ2-1; 10 bases fit TRBD2. V dropped 0 bases and J dropped 1; count of bases not matched to a gene: 18. This CDR3 has 22 residues. The germline CDR1 and CDR2 sequences are LGHNA and YNFKEQ. The CDR3 sequence: CASSQDSTGGLAGVGSYNEQFF. Written as DNA, the CDR3 is TGTGCCAGCAGCCAAGATTCCACCGGGGGGCTAGCGGGAGTTGGTTCCTACAATGAGCAGTTCTTC.

This chain uses TRBV27 with TRBJ1-5, with a tentative D call TRBD1 (5 bases). There are 14 residues in the CDR3. Trimming pared 5 bases from V and 4 bases from J, leaving 12 bases between. Germline V lookup: CDR1 MNHEY, CDR2 SMNVEV (reference sequence). The CDR3 loop reads CASSGGVRNQPQHF. The CDR3 DNA follows: TGTGCCAGCAGTGGAGGGGTTCGTAATCAGCCCCAGCATTTT.

This clonotype has at least ten counts. The J gene is TRBJ2-3, the V gene TRBV5-6, with unresolved D. The CDR3 has 11 amino acids. Germline lookup yields CDR1 SGHDT and CDR2 YYEEEE. Trimming removed 7 bases from V and 6 bases from J, with 9 bases in between. CDR3 bases: TGTGCCAGCGGCGTTGCGGATACGCAGTATTTT. Translated: CASGVADTQYF.

This clonotype has ten or more counts. This chain uses TRBV11-3 with TRBJ1-1; D is ambiguous. V was pared by 0 bases and J by 5 bases, with 7 bases between. The CDR3 spans 13 residues. Germline-derived CDR1 and CDR2 are SGHNT and YENEEA. CDR3 region: CASSLDFGTEAFF. For the CDR3, the DNA is TGTGCCAGCAGCTTAGATTTCGGTACTGAAGCTTTCTTT.

The chain uses TRBV6-4 and TRBJ2-2; tentatively, D is TRBD1 or TRBD2 (5 bases each). The CDR3 has 15 residues. Trimming took 5 bases from V and 5 from J, leaving 15 bases between them. From germline, CDR1 is MRHNA and CDR2 SNTAGT. DNA of the CDR3: TGTGCCAGCAGTTCGGGGCGAGTGGAGACCGGGGAGCTGTTTTTT. It yields the protein CASSSGRVETGELFF.

This clonotype came up a few times. The V call is TRBV20-1, the J call TRBJ2-4; TRBD1 might be the D (6 bases). Germline lookup yields CDR1 DFQATT and CDR2 SNEGSKA (reference sequence). The CDR3 runs to 14 residues. V lost 4 bases to trimming and J lost 3 bases, with 13 bases between them. The CDR3 region is CSAIPYRDKNIQYF. DNA of the CDR3: TGCAGTGCTATTCCCTACAGGGACAAAAACATTCAGTACTTC.

This clonotype was counted at least ten times. V and J are TRBV29-1 and TRBJ2-2; tentative D call: TRBD2 (5 bases). The CDR3 has 14 amino acids. V lost 3 bases and J 4 bases, leaving 12 bases between the germline ends. Germline values: CDR1 SQVTM, CDR2 ANQGSEA. As DNA, the CDR3 is TGCAGCGTTGACCGCGACTACCTCACCGGGGAGCTGTTTTTT. As protein: CSVDRDYLTGELFF.

In this sample, this clonotype turned up many times. The gene calls are TRBV20-1 and TRBJ2-5; a weak D match, TRBD1 (5 bases). The V gene lost 6 bases and the J gene lost 5 bases, with 19 bases spanning the gap. Looked up from germline, CDR1 is DFQATT and CDR2 is SNEGSKA (reference sequence). CDR3 length equals 14 residues. The CDR3 coding sequence is TGCAGTGCCACTGACAGTAGGGGAAGGGAGACCCAGTACTTC. The encoded protein is CSATDSRGRETQYF.

This clonotype has at least ten counts. This sequence joins TRBV20-1 and TRBJ2-7; 9 nucleotides agree with TRBD2. CDR1 and CDR2 (germline): DFQATT, SNEGSKA (reference sequence). The CDR3 sequence is 13 residues long. Trimming cost V 1 base and J 4 bases; bases outside gene matches: 2. As DNA, the CDR3 is TGCAGTGCTAGAGGCCTAGCGGGATACGAGCAGTACTTC. It encodes CSARGLAGYEQYF.

The V gene is TRBV15, the J gene TRBJ2-3; no firm D call. Trimming shortened V by 7 bases and J by 0 bases, and 5 bases separated the two germline ends. The CDR3 contains 12 residues. Germline CDR1 reads LNHNV; CDR2 reads YYDKDF (reference sequence). This chain's CDR3 is CATKASTDTQYF. For the CDR3, the DNA is TGTGCCACCAAGGCTAGCACAGATACGCAGTATTTT.

The V call is TRBV12-3 or TRBV12-4, the J call TRBJ1-1; D may be TRBD1 (5 bases). This CDR3 has 14 amino acids. Trimming left V 7 bases short and J 1 base short, with 13 bases between. This chain's CDR3 is CASNQGFGNTEAFF. CDR3 nucleotides: TGTGCCAGCAACCAGGGATTTGGGAACACTGAAGCTTTCTTT.

This clonotype has at least ten counts. The V call is TRBV24-1, the J call TRBJ2-1, with D uncertain. V shed 0 bases and J shed 5 bases, with 10 bases lying between them. CDR1 and CDR2 (germline): KGHDR, SFDVKD. The CDR3 runs 15 residues. The CDR3 here is CATSDLVTFNNEQFF. The DNA for the CDR3 is TGTGCCACCAGTGATTTGGTAACTTTCAACAATGAGCAGTTCTTC.

The chain joins TRBV2 to TRBJ2-6; D gene uncertain. Trimming cost V 4 bases and J 2 bases, with 9 bases left between them. The germline V gene has CDR1 SNHLY and CDR2 FYNNEI. The CDR3 sequence is 15 residues long. The DNA of the CDR3 is TGTGCCAGCAGTGGGAAGGTTACTGGGGCCAACGTCCTGACTTTC. Amino acid sequence: CASSGKVTGANVLTF.

This clonotype was recorded a few times. The chain is built from TRBV7-3 and TRBJ2-7; D ambiguous. The CDR3 is 13 residues long. The germline CDR1 and CDR2 sequences are SGHTA and FQGTGA. V was trimmed by 1 base and J by 5 bases, leaving 9 bases between them. The CDR3 DNA follows: TGTGCCAGCAGCTTAATAGGGTCGGACGAGCAGTACTTC. Encoded protein: CASSLIGSDEQYF.

The chain employs TRBV10-3 and TRBJ2-5, with 7 nucleotides matching TRBD2. V gave up 3 bases and J gave up 5 bases; unmatched junction bases: 9. The CDR3 has 15 amino acids. The germline gives CDR1 ENHRY, CDR2 SYGVKD. In DNA, the CDR3 is TGTGCCATCAGTGACCTCGGGGGGAAGGGGGAGACCCAGTACTTC. Encoded protein: CAISDLGGKGETQYF.

For this clonotype: Relative to the germline gene, one junction end is altered; a read error may explain this. J is TRBJ2-7 and V is TRBV7-3, with 9 nucleotides matching TRBD2. The germline V gene encodes CDR1 SGHTA and CDR2 FQGTGA. This CDR3 is built from 19 residues. The CDR3 spells CARSTLAGGPRASSYEQYF. The CDR3 region has the DNA TGTGCCCGCAGCACCCTGGCGGGAGGGCCTCGCGCGTCCTCCTACGAGCAGTACTTC.

This clonotype was counted a few times. The CDR3 DNA is TGTGCCAGCAGTGCGGTTGGCAGTAGCTACACCTTC. It specifies CASSAVGSSYTF. The chain has TRBV12-3 or TRBV12-4 and TRBJ1-2; D not resolved. The CDR3 contains 12 residues. The V gene lost 5 bases and the J gene lost 9 bases, with 13 bases spanning the gap.